This is a list of T cell receptor beta chains from one sample in a study of blood T cells in healthy people across ages. From the 5' RACE reads, TCRdb called clonotypes with MiXCR, one entry per CDR3 protein. The repertoire holds 1.2 million to 1.5 million distinct CDR3 sequences, with roughly 59% as singletons. The sequencing sample was made of blood. The receptors shown here come from a man aged 18 to 29 in good health. The CDR3 runs from the conserved cysteine through the conserved F or W.

j_call v_call cdr3_aa
TRBJ1-1 TRBV6-2/TRBV6-3 CASRRPEPNTEAFF
TRBJ2-1 TRBV20-1 CSARDFASGTYNEQFF
TRBJ2-7 TRBV4-1 CASSQRPTGSGRVEQYF
TRBJ2-1 TRBV20-1 CSAAVDEQFF
TRBJ2-1 TRBV5-1 CASRGLAGGSSPFF
TRBJ1-2 TRBV6-5 CASPDRDYGYTF
TRBJ1-1 TRBV29-1 CSVVQNTEAFF
TRBJ1-2 TRBV15 CATSTTVNYGYTF
TRBJ1-1 TRBV25-1 CASRPGSAEAFF
NA TRBV10-3 CAISGLSIYEQYF
NA TRBV3-1 CASSRASGEQYF
TRBJ1-1 TRBV29-1 CSVDHPGPSQAFF
TRBJ2-7 TRBV4-1 CASSQGGSPGVHEQYF
TRBJ2-3 TRBV4-2 CASARATSRADTQYF
TRBJ2-7 TRBV6-5 CASSSYKTSGVLDEQYF
TRBJ2-5 TRBV7-7 CASSPTSGRQGTQYF
TRBJ2-7 TRBV10-3 CAISESPGQGFEEQYF
TRBJ2-1 TRBV20-1 CSGLAGGTYNEQFF
TRBJ2-1 TRBV7-6 CASSLIPSGGNEQFF
TRBJ1-2 TRBV2 CASSEERRRANYGYTF
TRBJ2-7 TRBV3-1 CASSQGLDTIYEQYF
TRBJ2-6 TRBV6-2/TRBV6-3 CASSYPTGAGANVLTF
TRBJ2-5 TRBV25-1 CASYGGDGTQYF
TRBJ2-3 TRBV10-1 CASTPDTASTDTQYF
TRBJ2-7 TRBV27 CASSPDLWAEQYF
TRBJ2-7 TRBV13 CASSYKTGTISYEQYF
TRBJ2-1 TRBV10-3 CAISPSRGSYNEQFF
TRBJ2-5 TRBV6-1 CASSEGRAVSYNEQYF
TRBJ2-7 TRBV29-1 CSATVTTYEQYF
TRBJ2-7 TRBV27 CASSLRSSGTAHYEQYF
TRBJ2-3 TRBV4-1 CASRPISQGTQYF
TRBJ2-1 TRBV6-6 CASFRSSGGSNEQFF
TRBJ2-1 TRBV7-8 CASSLAGQNSYNEQFF
TRBJ1-2 TRBV6-1 CASSEPEIYGYTF
TRBJ2-5 TRBV27 CASSSREAGGHQTQYF
TRBJ1-4 TRBV15 CATSRDFTTNEKLFF
TRBJ2-2 TRBV4-1 CASSYGTYNTGELFF
TRBJ2-3 TRBV10-3 CAISVPNRDGTDTQYF
TRBJ2-4 TRBV12-3/TRBV12-4 CASSHVADGQYF
TRBJ2-1 TRBV27 CASGTPTYNEQFF
TRBJ2-6 TRBV6-6 CASSYSTQAGANVLTF
TRBJ1-2 TRBV29-1 CSVPRGVGEGINYGYTF